This T cell receptor (beta chain) originates from a study of Ad26.COV2.S vaccination and SARS-CoV-2 variants. General study results and limits: It is possible that the TCR breadth and depth analyses underestimated the total T cell responses.

Trimming took 2 bases from V and 7 from J; bases not matched to a gene: 7. The length of the CDR3 is 14 residues. Germline V lookup: CDR1 MNHEY, CDR2 SVGAGI. About this clone: The antigen is not known.

Sequenced by immunoSEQ multiplex PCR; TCRdb stores in-frame clones only, minus some. The sample shows 430,000 or so clones, 80% to 95% of them seen only once. Regarding treatment: about 20 received Ad26.COV2.S at low or high dose, single or two shots; about 5 received placebo; per-sample allocation not given. Sampling occurred on day 63 after the first vaccine or placebo injection. This rearrangement joins TRBV6-5 to TRBJ1-2; 7 bases line up with TRBD1. This specimen was peripheral blood, taken in a trial of Ad26.COV2.S vaccine versus placebo. The receptor was derived from a person between 18 and 59 years old who received the Ad26.COV2.S COVID-19 vaccine or a placebo. CDR3: CASSYRTGPVGYTF. The DNA for the CDR3 is TGTGCCAGCAGTTACCGGACAGGTCCGGTTGGCTACACCTTC.